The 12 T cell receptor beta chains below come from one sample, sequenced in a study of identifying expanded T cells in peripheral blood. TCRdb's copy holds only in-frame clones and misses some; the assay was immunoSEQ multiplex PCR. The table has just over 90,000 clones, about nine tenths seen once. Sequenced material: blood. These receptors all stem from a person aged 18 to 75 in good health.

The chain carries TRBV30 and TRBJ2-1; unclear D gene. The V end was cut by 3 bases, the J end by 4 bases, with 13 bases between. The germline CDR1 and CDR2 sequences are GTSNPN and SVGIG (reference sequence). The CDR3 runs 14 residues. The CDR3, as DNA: TGTGCCTGGAGGTTCAGCCTGACGTACAATGAGCAGTTCTTC. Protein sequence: CAWRFSLTYNEQFF.

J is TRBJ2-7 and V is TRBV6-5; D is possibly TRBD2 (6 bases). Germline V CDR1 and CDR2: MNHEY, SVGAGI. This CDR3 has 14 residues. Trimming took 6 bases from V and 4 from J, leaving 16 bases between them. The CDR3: CASSPSHRGYEQYF. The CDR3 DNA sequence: TGTGCCAGCAGCCCCTCTCACCGGGGGTACGAGCAGTACTTC.

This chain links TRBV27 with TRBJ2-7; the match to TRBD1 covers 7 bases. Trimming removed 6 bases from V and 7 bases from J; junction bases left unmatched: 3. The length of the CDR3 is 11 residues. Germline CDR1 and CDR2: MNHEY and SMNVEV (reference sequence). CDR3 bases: TGTGCCAGCAGAGAGGGACAGGAGCAGTACTTC. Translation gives CASREGQEQYF.

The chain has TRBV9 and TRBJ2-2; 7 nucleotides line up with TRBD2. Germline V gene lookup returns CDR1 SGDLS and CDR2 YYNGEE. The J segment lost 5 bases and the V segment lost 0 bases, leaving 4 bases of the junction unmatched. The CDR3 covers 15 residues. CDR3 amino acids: CASSVGREITGELFF. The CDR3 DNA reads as TGTGCCAGCAGCGTAGGGCGGGAGATAACCGGGGAGCTGTTTTTT.

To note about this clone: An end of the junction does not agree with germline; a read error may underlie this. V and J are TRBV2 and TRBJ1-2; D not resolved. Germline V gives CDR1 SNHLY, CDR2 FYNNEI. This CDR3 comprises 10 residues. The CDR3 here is CASSTAGPDF. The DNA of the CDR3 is TGTGCCAGCAGTACTGCCGGGCCCGACTTC.

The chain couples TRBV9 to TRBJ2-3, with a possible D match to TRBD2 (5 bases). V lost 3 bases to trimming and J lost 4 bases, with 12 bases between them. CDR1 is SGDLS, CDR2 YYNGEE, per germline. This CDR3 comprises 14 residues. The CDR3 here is CASSATTLADTQYF. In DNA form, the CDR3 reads TGTGCCAGCAGCGCGACTACTTTAGCAGATACGCAGTATTTT.

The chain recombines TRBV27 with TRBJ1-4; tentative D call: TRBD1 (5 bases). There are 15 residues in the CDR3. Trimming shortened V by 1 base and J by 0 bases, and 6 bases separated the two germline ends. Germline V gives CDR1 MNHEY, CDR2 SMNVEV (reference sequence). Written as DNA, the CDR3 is TGTGCCAGCAGTTTATTGGGGGCAACTAATGAAAAACTGTTTTTT. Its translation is CASSLLGATNEKLFF.

The CDR3 nucleotides are TGCGCCAGCAGCTTTTCTACAGGGGGCTCTGATACGCAGTATTTT. It encodes CASSFSTGGSDTQYF. The rearrangement joins TRBV5-1 to TRBJ2-3; 9 nucleotides align to TRBD1. V lost 2 bases and J lost 6; bases outside the gene matches: 7. Germline V CDR1 and CDR2: SGHRS, YFSETQ. The CDR3 consists of 15 residues.

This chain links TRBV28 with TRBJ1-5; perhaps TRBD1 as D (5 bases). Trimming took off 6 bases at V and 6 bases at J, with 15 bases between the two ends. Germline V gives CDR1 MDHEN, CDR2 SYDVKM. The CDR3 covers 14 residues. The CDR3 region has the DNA TGTGCCAGCAGGGGACGGGCGGGGCGTCAGCCCCAGCATTTT. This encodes CASRGRAGRQPQHF.

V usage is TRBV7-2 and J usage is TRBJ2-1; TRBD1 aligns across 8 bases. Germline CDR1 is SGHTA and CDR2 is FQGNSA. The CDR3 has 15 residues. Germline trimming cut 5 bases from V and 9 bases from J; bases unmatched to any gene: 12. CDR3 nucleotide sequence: TGTGCCAGCAGCCACCGGAGATTACAGGGGGGTGAGCAGTTCTTC. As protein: CASSHRRLQGGEQFF.

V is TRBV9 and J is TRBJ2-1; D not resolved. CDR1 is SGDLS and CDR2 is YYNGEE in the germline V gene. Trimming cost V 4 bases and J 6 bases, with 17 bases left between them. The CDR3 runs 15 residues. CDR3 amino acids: CASSPRIQKPNEQFF. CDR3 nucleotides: TGTGCCAGCAGCCCAAGAATACAGAAGCCCAATGAGCAGTTCTTC.

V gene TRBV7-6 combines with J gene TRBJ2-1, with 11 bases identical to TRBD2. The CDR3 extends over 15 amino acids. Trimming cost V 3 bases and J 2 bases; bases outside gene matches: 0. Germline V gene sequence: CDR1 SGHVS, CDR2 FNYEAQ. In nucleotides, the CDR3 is TGTGCCAGCAGCTTGACTAGCGGGACCTACAATGAGCAGTTCTTC. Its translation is CASSLTSGTYNEQFF.